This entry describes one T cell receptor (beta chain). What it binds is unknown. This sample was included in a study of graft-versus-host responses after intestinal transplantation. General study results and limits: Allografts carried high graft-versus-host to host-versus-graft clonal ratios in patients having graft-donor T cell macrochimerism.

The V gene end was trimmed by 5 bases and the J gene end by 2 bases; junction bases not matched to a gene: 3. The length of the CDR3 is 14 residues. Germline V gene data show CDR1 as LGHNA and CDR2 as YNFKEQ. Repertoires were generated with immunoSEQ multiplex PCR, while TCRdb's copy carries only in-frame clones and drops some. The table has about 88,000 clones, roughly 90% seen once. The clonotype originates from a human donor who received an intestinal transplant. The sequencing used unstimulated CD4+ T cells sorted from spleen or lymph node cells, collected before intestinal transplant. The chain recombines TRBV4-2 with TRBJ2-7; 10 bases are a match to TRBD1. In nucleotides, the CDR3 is TGTGCCAGCAGCATCGACAGGGGGCCCTACGAGCAGTACTTC. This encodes CASSIDRGPYEQYF.